One sample yielded the 22 T cell receptor beta chains listed below, sequenced in a study of T-cell memory formation after mild COVID-19 (dated by TCRdb to 2020 to 2022). The library was made by 5' RACE. Instrument on record: Illumina NovaSeq 6000. TCRdb reprocessed the public reads (quality trimming at Q25 with fastp, clone calling with MiXCR) and kept in-frame beta chains. Each entry is one CDR3 protein sequence, shown with its most common DNA and genes. This sample holds fewer than 150,000 distinct CDR3 sequences; 15% to 20% were observed only once. The ten largest clones take up approximately 4.7% of the sample. Sequencing input: PBMCs or a T cell subset sorted from them (not recorded which). The receptors shown here come from a man between 18 and 29 years old who had mild COVID-19 (a few samples of this study predate the infection). The sample titles of this study are shuffled in the database, so cell type and time point are left out; the donor was told from shared clones.

The J gene is TRBJ2-3, the V gene TRBV12-3 or TRBV12-4; unclear D gene. Trimming shortened V by 3 bases and J by 1 base, and 8 bases separated the two germline ends. This CDR3 comprises 14 residues. In DNA, the CDR3 is TGTGCCAGCAGTTTTCACCAACGCACAGATACGCAGTATTTT. Amino acid sequence: CASSFHQRTDTQYF.

In its sample, this clonotype was seen a few times. The gene calls are TRBV5-1 and TRBJ1-4; 8 bases map to TRBD1. With 0 bases clipped from V and 6 bases from J, the junction kept 4 bases outside the gene matches. CDR3 size: 15 residues. Germline CDR1 reads SGHRS; CDR2 reads YFSETQ. The CDR3 coding sequence is TGCGCCAGCAGCTTGGGGGCAGGGGGCGATGAAAAACTGTTTTTT. This codes for CASSLGAGGDEKLFF.

The chain uses TRBV29-1 and TRBJ1-1; perhaps TRBD1 as D (6 bases). Germline CDR1 SQVTM, CDR2 ANQGSEA. This CDR3 has 12 amino acids. Trimming removed 4 bases at V and 3 bases at J, with 9 bases between. In nucleotides, the CDR3 is TGCAGCGTTGGGGGGCTGGACACTGAAGCTTTCTTT. Residues: CSVGGLDTEAFF.

Comment on this clonotype: One junction end does not reproduce the germline sequence, and a read error may be involved. V and J are TRBV12-3 or TRBV12-4 and TRBJ2-5; TRBD2 aligns across 12 bases. The CDR3 totals 17 residues. The CDR3 region is CASSPKLAGGYPETKYF. The DNA for the CDR3 is TGTGCCAGCAGTCCGAAACTAGCGGGGGGCTACCCAGAGACCAAGTACTTC.

This clonotype was observed a handful of times. CDR3: CASRGRGHYEQYV. CDR3 DNA: TGTGCCAGCAGAGGCAGGGGGCACTACGAGCAGTACGTC. The rearrangement uses TRBV28 and TRBJ2-7, with TRBD1 matching over 8 bases. The CDR3 runs 13 residues. Germline CDR1 reads MDHEN; CDR2 reads SYDVKM. V was clipped by 6 bases and J by 3 bases; unmatched bases: 4.

The genes are TRBV10-3 and TRBJ1-1; no definite D call. This CDR3 has 13 residues. Germline V gives CDR1 ENHRY, CDR2 SYGVKD. Deletions cut 7 bases from V and 2 bases from J, with 11 bases between. Written as DNA, the CDR3 is TGTGCCATCACTGCCGGGAGCAACACTGAAGCTTTCTTT. Its protein is CAITAGSNTEAFF.

On this clonotype: At one of its ends the junction is not consistent with the germline gene, which may arise from a read error. The chain couples TRBV25-1 to TRBJ1-4; D ambiguous. This CDR3 region has 13 residues. The germline gives CDR1 MGHDK, CDR2 SYGVNS. The CDR3 protein is CASSGDPNEKLFF. The CDR3 DNA reads TGTGCCAGTAGTGGGGATCCTAATGAAAAACTGTTTTTT.

In this sample, this clonotype turned up a few times. V and J are TRBV7-6 and TRBJ2-5, with TRBD1 matching over 9 bases. The germline V gene has CDR1 SGHVS and CDR2 FNYEAQ. The ends lost 5 bases at V and 2 bases at J; junction bases unmatched: 6. This CDR3 has 15 amino acids. CDR3 coding DNA: TGTGCCAGCAGCCTATATGGGACAGGGCAAGAGACCCAGTACTTC. Translating it yields CASSLYGTGQETQYF.

This clonotype occurred a few times. This sequence joins TRBV5-1 and TRBJ2-5; D possibly corresponds to TRBD2 (6 bases). Germline CDR1 is SGHRS and CDR2 is YFSETQ. V shed 4 bases and J shed 2 bases, with 18 bases lying between them. CDR3 length equals 16 residues. The CDR3 coding sequence is TGCGCCAGCAGCGGGGGGAATACAGGACTGCAAGAGACCCAGTACTTC. Translated, it gives CASSGGNTGLQETQYF.

This clonotype was counted a few times. The rearrangement uses TRBV28 and TRBJ2-5, with D unclear. V shed 2 bases and J shed 4 bases, with 8 bases lying between them. Germline V gene data show CDR1 as MDHEN and CDR2 as SYDVKM. This CDR3 comprises 13 residues. CDR3 amino acids: CASSLIRRETQYF. CDR3 bases: TGTGCCAGCAGTTTAATTCGACGAGAGACCCAGTACTTC.

The table lists this clonotype with a few counts. The chain employs TRBV30 and TRBJ2-5; D remains ambiguous. V dropped 0 bases and J dropped 3 bases, with 8 bases sitting between them. The CDR3 is 13 residues long. The germline CDR1 and CDR2 sequences are GTSNPN and SVGIG (reference sequence). The CDR3 DNA reads TGTGCCTGGAGTGTTGGCGGAGAAGAGACCCAGTACTTC. Translated: CAWSVGGEETQYF.

The V and J genes are TRBV12-3 or TRBV12-4 and TRBJ2-1; D tentatively fits TRBD1 or TRBD2 (5 bases each). This CDR3 is built from 13 residues. V was pared by 6 bases and J by 5 bases, with 11 bases between. The CDR3 nucleotides read TGTGCCAGCAGACGGGACGTCGACAATGAGCAGTTCTTC. Translated, it gives CASRRDVDNEQFF.

This clonotype occurred many times. This chain uses TRBV6-2 or TRBV6-3 with TRBJ2-1; 7 bases are shared with TRBD2. The CDR3 has 17 residues. The germline V gene has CDR1 MNHEY and CDR2 SVGEGT. J was trimmed by 3 bases and V by 0 bases; bases with no gene match: 8. The CDR3 region has the DNA TGTGCCAGCAGTTACTCCCCCCCCGGGGGGATCTACAATGAGCAGTTCTTC. Residues: CASSYSPPGGIYNEQFF.

The chain recombines TRBV5-1 with TRBJ1-1; D gene uncertain. The V end lost 4 bases, the J end lost 1 base, and 14 bases lay between the germline ends. Germline V lookup: CDR1 SGHRS, CDR2 YFSETQ. The CDR3 loop spans 15 amino acids. The CDR3 here is CASSGREGRNTEAFF. CDR3 bases: TGCGCCAGCAGCGGAAGGGAGGGTCGGAACACTGAAGCTTTCTTT.

The chain uses TRBV7-9 and TRBJ2-1, with 8 bases fitting TRBD2. The V segment lost 3 bases and the J segment 2 bases; nucleotides outside the gene matches: 3. Germline CDR1 is SEHNR and CDR2 is FQNEAQ (reference sequence). The CDR3 has 15 amino acids. CDR3 DNA: TGTGCCAGCAGCTTCCGCGGGGGGCCCTACAATGAGCAGTTCTTC. Translation gives CASSFRGGPYNEQFF.

J is TRBJ2-5 and V is TRBV10-1; D call uncertain. Germline assignment: CDR1 WNHNN and CDR2 SYGVQD (reference sequence). The germline V and J ends were trimmed by 6 bases and 5 bases, with 16 bases remaining between them. This CDR3 has 14 residues. The CDR3 here is CASSAGYGQETQYF. The CDR3, as DNA: TGCGCCAGCAGCGCCGGGTATGGGCAGGAGACCCAGTACTTC.

This clonotype appeared a few times. The chain uses TRBV18 and TRBJ1-1; D might be TRBD1 (5 bases). Germline CDR1 and CDR2: KGHSH and LQKENI. V dropped 5 bases and J dropped 1 base, with 11 bases sitting between them. CDR3 size: 14 residues. CDR3 nucleotide sequence: TGTGCCAGCTCATTGGGGCAAAAGAACACTGAAGCTTTCTTT. Its protein product is CASSLGQKNTEAFF.

This chain's CDR3 is CASTPAARMNTEAFF. The CDR3 DNA reads as TGTGCCAGCACCCCTGCCGCACGGATGAACACTGAAGCTTTCTTT. The chain uses TRBV6-6 and TRBJ1-1; D is uncertain. The CDR3 spans 15 residues. The germline gives CDR1 MNHNY, CDR2 SVGAGI (reference sequence). The V gene lost 7 bases and the J gene lost 0 bases, with 15 bases spanning the gap.

The rearrangement uses TRBV28 and TRBJ1-1, with D perhaps matching TRBD1 (6 bases). V dropped 6 bases and J dropped 4 bases, with 12 bases sitting between them. CDR3 size: 13 residues. Germline loops: CDR1 MDHEN, CDR2 SYDVKM. The CDR3 nucleotides read TGTGCCAGCAGGTTTACAGGGTTCACTGAAGCTTTCTTT. Its protein product is CASRFTGFTEAFF.

The chain is built from TRBV19 and TRBJ1-5; D is unclear. Germline CDR1 and CDR2: LNHDA and SQIVND (reference sequence). Trimming took 6 bases from V and 2 from J, leaving 14 bases between them. The length of the CDR3 is 15 residues. The CDR3, as DNA: TGTGCCAGTAGCATGAGTTTCGGGCGCAATCAGCCCCAGCATTTT. Its protein product is CASSMSFGRNQPQHF. Complete variable domain (other parts from reference TRBV19 and TRBJ1-5): DGGITQSPKYLFRKEGQNVTLSCEQNLNHDAMYWYRQDPGQGLRLIYYSQIVNDFQKGDIAEGYSVSREKKESFPLTVTSAQKNPTAFYLCASSMSFGRNQPQHFGDGTRLSIL.

The rearrangement links TRBV20-1 to TRBJ2-5, with D perhaps matching TRBD1 (5 bases). The CDR3 spans 12 residues. Germline assignment: CDR1 DFQATT and CDR2 SNEGSKA (reference sequence). Trimming took off 6 bases at V and 1 base at J, with 9 bases between the two ends. In DNA form, the CDR3 reads TGCAGTGCCCACAGGAGCCAAGAGACCCAGTACTTC. Encoded protein: CSAHRSQETQYF.

This clonotype was observed a few times. J is TRBJ1-5 and V is TRBV6-6; TRBD1 aligns across 8 bases. CDR1 and CDR2 (germline): MNHNY, SVGAGI (reference sequence). Trimming at V came to 0 bases and at J to 7 bases, leaving 2 bases not matched to a gene. This CDR3 region has 14 residues. The CDR3 region is CASSYSDRAQPQHF. The CDR3 DNA reads TGTGCCAGCAGTTACTCGGACAGGGCCCAGCCCCAGCATTTT.